The 18 T cell receptor beta chains reported below all come from one sample, sequenced in a study of cytomegalovirus exposure and HLA in healthy donors. Primers for the PCR totalled 60 Vbeta and 13 Jbeta. Sequencing used immunoSEQ multiplex PCR; TCRdb keeps in-frame clones, though not all of them. The sample holds fewer than 250,000 clones; 79% are singletons and the top ten take 1.5% to 2%. The sample consisted of PBMCs. Receptors originate from a woman younger than 30 in good health and CMV-seronegative.

The V and J genes are TRBV25-1 and TRBJ1-3; perhaps TRBD1 as D (5 bases). Germline CDR1 MGHDK, CDR2 SYGVNS. The V end was cut by 3 bases, the J end by 2 bases, with 20 bases between. The CDR3 is 18 residues long. The CDR3 nucleotides are TGTGCCAGCAGTGATGTGACAGAAATTAAGGGGACTGGAAACACCATATATTTT. Translated: CASSDVTEIKGTGNTIYF.

This clone was observed once. V and J are TRBV28 and TRBJ1-1; 7 bases line up with TRBD1. Trimming at V came to 8 bases and at J to 7 bases, leaving 1 base not matched to a gene. The CDR3 length is 10 residues. From germline, CDR1 is MDHEN and CDR2 SYDVKM. CDR3 loop: CASGTVEAFF. CDR3 bases: TGTGCCAGCGGGACAGTTGAAGCTTTCTTT.

The chain uses TRBV4-1 and TRBJ2-2, with 9 bases identical to TRBD1. The germline V gene has CDR1 MGHRA and CDR2 YSYEKL. J lost 7 bases, V lost 0 bases, and 6 bases had no gene match. The CDR3 runs to 16 residues. In nucleotides, the CDR3 is TGCGCCAGCAGCCAAGAAGAGGACAGGGGCGTCGGGGAGCTGTTTTTT. Its translation: CASSQEEDRGVGELFF.

This chain connects TRBV18 to TRBJ1-5; D is possibly TRBD1 (6 bases). The CDR3 has 15 amino acids. Trimming pared 1 base from V and 2 bases from J, leaving 9 bases between. Germline V gives CDR1 KGHSH, CDR2 LQKENI. This CDR3 reads CASSPRGGGNQPQHF. The CDR3 bases are TGTGCCAGCTCACCACGAGGGGGAGGCAATCAGCCCCAGCATTTT.

V is TRBV9 and J is TRBJ2-2, with 8 bases fitting TRBD2. The CDR3 extends over 15 amino acids. The J segment lost 0 bases and the V segment lost 4 bases, leaving 2 bases of the junction unmatched. The germline CDR1 and CDR2 sequences are SGDLS and YYNGEE. The CDR3 spells CASSKGLANTGELFF. The CDR3 nucleotides read TGTGCCAGCAGCAAGGGACTAGCGAACACCGGGGAGCTGTTTTTT.

The chain employs TRBV5-1 and TRBJ2-7; 7 bases align to TRBD2. The CDR3 has 15 amino acids. Germline CDR1 SGHRS, CDR2 YFSETQ. The ends lost 0 bases at V and 3 bases at J; junction bases unmatched: 6. In nucleotides, the CDR3 is TGCGCCAGCAGCTTGGGGGGGAGCGGGATCTACGAGCAGTACTTC. The encoded protein is CASSLGGSGIYEQYF.

The gene calls are TRBV25-1 and TRBJ2-7; 8 positions agree with TRBD1. Looked up from germline, CDR1 is MGHDK and CDR2 is SYGVNS. V gave up 3 bases and J gave up 4 bases; unmatched junction bases: 11. CDR3 length: 16 residues. CDR3 region: CASSDSMTGERYEQYF. DNA for the CDR3: TGTGCCAGCAGTGACTCAATGACAGGGGAGCGTTACGAGCAGTACTTC.

This clone was observed a handful of times. The V and J genes are TRBV2 and TRBJ1-3; D ambiguous. Germline V CDR1 and CDR2: SNHLY, FYNNEI. The CDR3 loop spans 13 amino acids. V was pared by 2 bases and J by 1 base, with 3 bases between. The CDR3 here is CASSELSGNTIYF. Here the CDR3 DNA reads TGTGCCAGCAGTGAACTTTCTGGAAACACCATATATTTT.

The chain recombines TRBV19 with TRBJ1-1, with a possible D match to TRBD1 (5 bases). The CDR3 length is 16 residues. Germline V gene lookup returns CDR1 LNHDA and CDR2 SQIVND (reference sequence). V was cut by 5 bases and J by 3 bases, with 19 bases left in between. The CDR3 DNA follows: TGTGCCAGTAGTCCTCCCCTGGGGGGAAGGGACACTGAAGCTTTCTTT. This sequence encodes CASSPPLGGRDTEAFF. Filled out from reference TRBV19 and TRBJ1-1, the complete variable domain reads DGGITQSPKYLFRKEGQNVTLSCEQNLNHDAMYWYRQDPGQGLRLIYYSQIVNDFQKGDIAEGYSVSREKKESFPLTVTSAQKNPTAFYLCASSPPLGGRDTEAFFGQGTRLTVV.

In DNA form, the CDR3 reads TGCGCCAGCAGCTTGGTACGGGCAGACGACTCGGGACATTATAATTCACCCCTCCACTTT. Encoded protein: CASSLVRADDSGHYNSPLHF. This chain uses TRBV5-1 with TRBJ1-6, with TRBD1 as a possible D gene (6 bases). Germline V gives CDR1 SGHRS, CDR2 YFSETQ. Trimming cost V 0 bases and J 4 bases, with 23 bases left between them. This CDR3 region has 20 residues.

The chain joins TRBV4-2 to TRBJ2-2; 14 nucleotides match TRBD2. The CDR3 contains 22 residues. From germline, CDR1 is LGHNA and CDR2 YNFKEQ. The V segment lost 4 bases and the J segment 7 bases; nucleotides outside the gene matches: 23. CDR3 DNA: TGTGCCAGCAGCCCCCCAGATTTGGGACTAGCGGGAGTTGGGGGGAAAAACGGGGAGCTGTTTTTT. Its translation: CASSPPDLGLAGVGGKNGELFF.

The chain employs TRBV4-1 and TRBJ1-2, with 8 bases aligning to TRBD1. CDR1 and CDR2 from the germline V gene are MGHRA and YSYEKL. The V and J ends lost 1 base and 6 bases, in that order; junction bases with no gene match: 13. The CDR3 extends over 17 amino acids. CDR3: CASSQVVANRGGHGYTF. The DNA for the CDR3 is TGCGCCAGCAGCCAAGTAGTCGCCAACAGGGGGGGGCATGGCTACACCTTC.

This clone was counted a few times. This sequence joins TRBV5-6 and TRBJ1-3; D not resolved. V lost 4 bases and J lost 0, with 20 bases in between. The V gene's germline CDR1 is SGHDT and CDR2 YYEEEE. The CDR3 extends over 18 amino acids. The chain's CDR3 is CASSGSQLRRISGNTIYF. The CDR3 nucleotides read TGTGCCAGCAGCGGATCCCAACTAAGACGGATCTCTGGAAACACCATATATTTT.

This chain joins TRBV27 and TRBJ2-5, with 9 bases fitting TRBD2. J was trimmed by 5 bases and V by 0 bases; bases with no gene match: 7. CDR1 is MNHEY, CDR2 SMNVEV, per germline (reference sequence). The CDR3 sequence is 16 residues long. The chain's CDR3 is CASSLSGGGATETQYF. The CDR3 DNA sequence: TGTGCCAGCAGTTTATCGGGCGGGGGGGCCACCGAGACCCAGTACTTC.

The chain is built from TRBV6-1 and TRBJ1-5; D is perhaps TRBD1 (5 bases). The CDR3 covers 16 residues. CDR1 is MNHNS, CDR2 SASEGT, per germline. Between the trimmed V and J ends, which lost 4 bases and 5 bases, there was a span of 18 bases. The CDR3 DNA sequence: TGTGCCAGCAGTGCTTCCGGGGGACCCCCTTATCAGCCCCAGCATTTT. Translating it yields CASSASGGPPYQPQHF.

The chain uses TRBV5-1 and TRBJ1-1, with D maybe TRBD1 (6 bases). Germline V gene lookup returns CDR1 SGHRS and CDR2 YFSETQ. The CDR3 totals 15 residues. With 2 bases removed from V and 5 bases from J, the gap between germline ends came to 16 bases. The CDR3 reads CASSLSGTWGTEAFF. The CDR3 coding sequence is TGCGCCAGCAGCTTATCCGGGACATGGGGGACTGAAGCTTTCTTT.

CDR3: CATTREDRDYTF. CDR3 nucleotide sequence: TGTGCCACCACCAGGGAGGACAGGGACTACACCTTC. The gene calls are TRBV15 and TRBJ1-2; TRBD1 agrees at 8 bases. V was clipped by 7 bases and J by 10 bases; unmatched bases: 8. The V gene's germline CDR1 is LNHNV and CDR2 YYDKDF (reference sequence). The CDR3 runs to 12 residues.

This chain joins TRBV5-1 and TRBJ2-7, with no clear D. This CDR3 has 11 residues. V was shortened by 4 bases and J by 2 bases, with 4 bases between the two germline ends. Germline V lookup: CDR1 SGHRS, CDR2 YFSETQ. CDR3 amino acids: CASSTTYEQYF. DNA for the CDR3: TGCGCCAGCAGCACTACCTACGAGCAGTACTTC.